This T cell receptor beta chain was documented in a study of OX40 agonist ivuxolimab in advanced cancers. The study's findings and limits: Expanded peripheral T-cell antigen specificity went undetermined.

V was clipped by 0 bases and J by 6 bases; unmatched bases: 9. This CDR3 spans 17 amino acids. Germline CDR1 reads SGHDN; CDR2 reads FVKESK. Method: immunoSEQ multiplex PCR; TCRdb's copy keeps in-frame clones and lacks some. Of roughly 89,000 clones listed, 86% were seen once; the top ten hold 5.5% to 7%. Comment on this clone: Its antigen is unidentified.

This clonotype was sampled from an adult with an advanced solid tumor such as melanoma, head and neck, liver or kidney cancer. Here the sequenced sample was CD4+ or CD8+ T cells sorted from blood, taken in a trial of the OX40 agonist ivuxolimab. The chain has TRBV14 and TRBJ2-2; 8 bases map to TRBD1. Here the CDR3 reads CASSQESQGAISGELFF. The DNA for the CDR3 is TGTGCCAGCAGCCAAGAGAGTCAGGGGGCGATTTCCGGGGAGCTGTTTTTT.